The 7 T cell receptor beta chains below come from one sample, sequenced in a study of beta chain features in type 1 diabetes. The authors reverse transcribed all of the isolated RNA, so sequencing captured expressed TCRB transcripts. TCRdb keeps only in-frame clones here, not all; method: immunoSEQ multiplex PCR. This table has about 140,000 clones, 6.5% to 8.5% appearing once. Sequenced sample: central memory CD4+ T cells from blood. The receptor source for this set is a woman aged 25 to 45 in good health.

This clone was counted only a few times. The chain uses TRBV14 and TRBJ2-5; D might be TRBD2 (5 bases). Germline values: CDR1 SGHDN, CDR2 FVKESK. V lost 2 bases and J 4 bases, leaving 5 bases between the germline ends. This CDR3 is built from 12 residues. The CDR3: CASSQSGETQYF. The CDR3 coding sequence is TGTGCCAGCAGCCAAAGCGGAGAGACCCAGTACTTC.

The chain carries TRBV4-1 and TRBJ1-2; TRBD1 aligns across 7 bases. The CDR3 totals 16 residues. The J segment lost 4 bases and the V segment lost 0 bases, leaving 8 bases of the junction unmatched. Per germline, CDR1 MGHRA and CDR2 YSYEKL. CDR3: CASSQDQKQGSYGYTF. As DNA, the CDR3 is TGCGCCAGCAGCCAAGACCAGAAACAGGGGAGCTATGGCTACACCTTC.

J is TRBJ2-3 and V is TRBV6-5; TRBD2 agrees at 8 bases. The CDR3 consists of 15 residues. Germline CDR1 MNHEY, CDR2 SVGAGI. V was pared by 6 bases and J by 4 bases, with 9 bases of the junction left unmatched. CDR3 coding DNA: TGTGCCAGCAGCCGGGGGGGCGTTACATCAGATACGCAGTATTTT. This translates into CASSRGGVTSDTQYF.

Here the CDR3 reads CASSQTQNYGYTF. CDR3 DNA sequence: TGTGCCAGCAGCCAGACACAGAACTATGGCTACACCTTC. The chain recombines TRBV7-9 with TRBJ1-2, with D hard to call. The CDR3 is made up of 13 amino acids. V was shortened by 5 bases and J by 2 bases, with 9 bases between the two germline ends. CDR1 is SEHNR and CDR2 is FQNEAQ in the germline V gene (reference sequence).

The chain recombines TRBV19 with TRBJ2-2; D possibly corresponds to TRBD1 (6 bases). This CDR3 is built from 15 residues. Looked up from germline, CDR1 is LNHDA and CDR2 is SQIVND (reference sequence). Trimming stripped 0 bases from V and 4 bases from J, with 9 bases between. The CDR3 protein is CASSIEGRGTGELFF. The CDR3 region has the DNA TGTGCCAGTAGTATAGAGGGCAGGGGCACCGGGGAGCTGTTTTTT.

This clone was detected only a few times. The rearrangement joins TRBV7-3 to TRBJ2-6, with D unclear. The germline gives CDR1 SGHTA, CDR2 FQGTGA. This CDR3 has 14 amino acids. V shed 5 bases and J shed 0 bases, with 5 bases lying between them. The CDR3 coding sequence is TGTGCCAGCAGCCCCCACTCTGGGGCCAACGTCCTGACTTTC. Residues: CASSPHSGANVLTF.

In DNA, the CDR3 is TGCGCCAGCAGCGACACCTCGAGTCGGGAGCAGTTCTTC. Its protein is CASSDTSSREQFF. This chain links TRBV5-1 with TRBJ2-1; D gene unclear. Per germline, CDR1 SGHRS and CDR2 YFSETQ. The V end lost 4 bases, the J end lost 10 bases, and 15 bases lay between the germline ends. There are 13 residues in the CDR3.